This entry lists 28 T cell receptor beta chains sequenced from one sample in a study of blood T cell repertoires in COVID-19. Libraries were prepared by immunoSEQ multiplex PCR; TCRdb keeps only in-frame clonotypes and omits some of them. This table holds roughly 130,000 clones, approximately 88% found once. Sequenced: peripheral blood. Receptors originate from a man between 60 and 75 years old with active or convalescent COVID-19.

CDR3 in DNA: TGTGCCAGCAGCGACCAGACGGGAACTAATGAAAAACTGTTTTTT. Protein product: CASSDQTGTNEKLFF. The chain employs TRBV7-2 and TRBJ1-4; D is unresolved. The CDR3 consists of 15 residues. The V and J ends lost 5 bases and 1 base respectively, with 11 bases between them. CDR1 and CDR2 from the germline V gene are SGHTA and FQGNSA.

This chain links TRBV7-6 with TRBJ1-2, with 7 bases that match TRBD1. CDR3 length: 16 residues. V trimming: 5 bases; J trimming: 2 bases; junction bases outside the gene matches: 11. Germline values: CDR1 SGHVS, CDR2 FNYEAQ. The CDR3 loop is CASSTHQGGLNYGYTF. The CDR3 coding sequence is TGTGCCAGCAGCACGCACCAAGGGGGCCTGAACTATGGCTACACCTTC.

The chain is built from TRBV3-1 (or the pseudogene TRBV3-2) and TRBJ2-1, with 7 bases identical to TRBD2. The ends lost 7 bases at V and 0 bases at J; junction bases unmatched: 9. The CDR3 totals 16 residues. CDR1 and CDR2 from the germline V gene are LGHDT and YNNKEL (reference sequence). In DNA form, the CDR3 reads TGTGCCAGCACCACCCAAGCGGGAAGCTCCTACAATGAGCAGTTCTTC. Amino acid sequence: CASTTQAGSSYNEQFF.

The V gene is TRBV6-5, the J gene TRBJ2-7; 8 nucleotides match TRBD1. The CDR3 is 13 residues long. Trimming cost V 10 bases and J 4 bases; bases outside gene matches: 9. CDR1 and CDR2 from the germline V gene are MNHEY and SVGAGI. CDR3 DNA sequence: TGTGCCACCCAAGGACAGGGTTGGTACGAGCAGTACTTC. This translates into CATQGQGWYEQYF.

V usage is TRBV2 and J usage is TRBJ2-7; 10 bases agree with TRBD2. Germline V gives CDR1 SNHLY, CDR2 FYNNEI. CDR3 length equals 14 residues. Trimming cost V 7 bases and J 5 bases; bases outside gene matches: 8. CDR3 DNA: TGTGCCAGCACCGTAGCGGGAGGCGGGAACGAGCAGTACTTC. The encoded protein is CASTVAGGGNEQYF.

The chain combines TRBV2 with TRBJ2-1, with 9 bases fitting TRBD2. Trimming at V came to 3 bases and at J to 8 bases, leaving 8 bases not matched to a gene. The length of the CDR3 is 15 residues. Germline V CDR1 and CDR2: SNHLY, FYNNEI. The CDR3 DNA sequence: TGTGCCAGCAGTGATGATAGCGGGAGTAAAGATGAGCAGTTCTTC. This translates into CASSDDSGSKDEQFF.

CDR3 region: CASSGSDGELFF. The DNA for the CDR3 is TGTGCCAGCAGTGGCAGCGACGGGGAGCTGTTTTTT. V and J are TRBV9 and TRBJ2-2; D call uncertain. The CDR3 is made up of 12 amino acids. Trimming stripped 5 bases from V and 7 bases from J, with 9 bases between. Germline V lookup: CDR1 SGDLS, CDR2 YYNGEE.

The CDR3 loop reads CASSLITSSGSITNEQFF. Here the CDR3 DNA reads TGTGCCAGCAGCCTTATAACCTCTAGCGGGAGCATAACCAATGAGCAGTTCTTC. This chain uses TRBV7-8 with TRBJ2-1, with 10 nucleotides matching TRBD2. The CDR3 is made up of 18 amino acids. Germline assignment: CDR1 SGHVS and CDR2 FQNEAQ. The V segment lost 5 bases and the J segment 6 bases; nucleotides outside the gene matches: 16.

The chain has TRBV5-1 and TRBJ2-5; 8 positions agree with TRBD2. This CDR3 comprises 15 residues. From germline, CDR1 is SGHRS and CDR2 YFSETQ. V was clipped by 10 bases and J by 1 base; unmatched bases: 12. This CDR3 is CAPSDGGGPQETQYF. As DNA, the CDR3 is TGCGCCCCCAGCGACGGGGGGGGCCCCCAAGAGACCCAGTACTTC.

This sequence joins TRBV9 and TRBJ2-1; D perhaps matches TRBD1 (6 bases). The V and J ends lost 6 bases and 10 bases respectively, with 26 bases between them. Looked up from germline, CDR1 is SGDLS and CDR2 is YYNGEE. The CDR3 is 16 residues long. The CDR3 nucleotides read TGTGCCAGCACCCCCCCGGAGCAGGGGCGGCTTGCGGAGCAGTTCTTC. It yields the protein CASTPPEQGRLAEQFF.

The chain has TRBV24-1 and TRBJ2-7, with 7 bases that match TRBD1. V lost 4 bases, J lost 7 bases, and 3 bases stayed unmatched. Germline V gene sequence: CDR1 KGHDR, CDR2 SFDVKD. This CDR3 has 12 residues. The CDR3 DNA follows: TGTGCCACCAGTGAAGCAGGGGGTGAGCAGTACTTC. Protein product: CATSEAGGEQYF.

The chain carries TRBV28 and TRBJ2-1; 9 bases agree with TRBD2. The V gene end was trimmed by 3 bases and the J gene end by 9 bases; junction bases not matched to a gene: 12. CDR1 MDHEN and CDR2 SYDVKM come from the germline V gene. This CDR3 is 16 amino acids long. The CDR3 sequence: CASSLGTSSPRGEQFF. The CDR3, as DNA: TGTGCCAGCAGTTTGGGGACTAGCTCACCTCGTGGTGAGCAGTTCTTC.

The chain joins TRBV28 to TRBJ1-1; 12 bases are shared with TRBD1. J was trimmed by 2 bases and V by 4 bases; bases with no gene match: 5. Germline V gene sequence: CDR1 MDHEN, CDR2 SYDVKM. The CDR3 is made up of 16 amino acids. The DNA for the CDR3 is TGTGCCAGCAGTTCGCCGGGACAGGGGGCTAACACTGAAGCTTTCTTT. This encodes CASSSPGQGANTEAFF.

This chain links TRBV18 with TRBJ2-7; D may be TRBD1 (6 bases). Per the germline V gene, CDR1 is KGHSH and CDR2 is LQKENI. Trimming stripped 5 bases from V and 3 bases from J, with 20 bases between. There are 16 residues in the CDR3. The CDR3 here is CASSIQGYPSNYEQYF. Written as DNA, the CDR3 is TGTGCCAGCTCAATACAGGGCTACCCTAGTAACTACGAGCAGTACTTC.

This chain joins TRBV5-4 and TRBJ1-2, with 8 bases fitting TRBD1. V shed 4 bases, J shed 4 bases, and the junction held 12 bases outside the gene matches. The CDR3 has 16 residues. CDR1 is SGHNT and CDR2 is YYREEE in the germline V gene (reference sequence). The CDR3 loop reads CASSVGQGNIGYGYTF. CDR3 nucleotides: TGTGCCAGCAGCGTAGGACAGGGTAACATAGGCTATGGCTACACCTTC. The variable domain in full, with the rest retrieved from reference TRBV5-4 and TRBJ1-2, is ETGVTQSPTHLIKTRGQQVTLRCSSQSGHNTVSWYQQALGQGPQFIFQYYREEENGRGNFPPRFSGLQFPNYSSELNVNALELDDSALYLCASSVGQGNIGYGYTFGSGTRLTVV.

The sample holds one count of this clone. The rearrangement uses TRBV11-3 and TRBJ2-1; 10 nucleotides align to TRBD2. This CDR3 is 16 amino acids long. J lost 7 bases, V lost 5 bases, and 11 bases had no gene match. CDR1 is SGHNT, CDR2 YENEEA, per germline. The CDR3 nucleotides are TGTGCCAGCAGCCGAGGATCTAGCGGGAGTAGTAATGAGCAGTTCTTC. Residues: CASSRGSSGSSNEQFF.

This rearrangement joins TRBV19 to TRBJ2-1, with 8 bases matching TRBD2. V trimming: 1 base; J trimming: 9 bases; junction bases outside the gene matches: 11. Germline V lookup: CDR1 LNHDA, CDR2 SQIVND (reference sequence). The CDR3 loop spans 16 amino acids. The CDR3 DNA is TGTGCCAGTAGTATAGGTGGGGGACTAGTATTCGGTGAGCAGTTCTTC. It encodes CASSIGGGLVFGEQFF.

This clone appeared a single time. The chain combines TRBV28 with TRBJ1-2, with D uncertain. Germline loops: CDR1 MDHEN, CDR2 SYDVKM. CDR3 length: 14 amino acids. Trimming stripped 1 base from V and 4 bases from J, with 10 bases between. Written as DNA, the CDR3 is TGTGCCAGCAGTTTATATCCAGGACTCTATGGCTACACCTTC. It yields the protein CASSLYPGLYGYTF.

The chain's CDR3 is CAISEEGGGETQYF. CDR3 DNA sequence: TGTGCCATCAGTGAGGAGGGGGGAGGGGAGACCCAGTACTTC. This chain links TRBV10-3 with TRBJ2-5; D is possibly TRBD2 (7 bases). V dropped 2 bases and J dropped 5 bases, with 12 bases sitting between them. CDR3 size: 14 residues. CDR1 and CDR2 (germline): ENHRY, SYGVKD.

CDR3 in DNA: TGTGCCAGCAGAGCCGGACAGGGGAACGGCTACACCTTC. This codes for CASRAGQGNGYTF. This chain joins TRBV6-5 and TRBJ1-2; 9 nucleotides line up with TRBD1. Germline trimming cut 6 bases from V and 8 bases from J; bases unmatched to any gene: 7. This CDR3 region has 13 residues. Germline V CDR1 and CDR2: MNHEY, SVGAGI.

The chain recombines TRBV7-9 with TRBJ1-1, with D unclear. V lost 3 bases and J lost 4, with 9 bases in between. The germline V gene encodes CDR1 SEHNR and CDR2 FQNEAQ (reference sequence). There are 13 residues in the CDR3. As DNA, the CDR3 is TGTGCCAGCAGCTTGGGCGGGGTCACTGAAGCTTTCTTT. Protein sequence: CASSLGGVTEAFF.

This chain uses TRBV6-5 with TRBJ2-5, with 11 bases fitting TRBD2. V shed 4 bases, J shed 6 bases, and the junction held 4 bases outside the gene matches. CDR1 and CDR2 (germline): MNHEY, SVGAGI. The CDR3 contains 14 residues. The CDR3 reads CASSFSGRAQTQYF. The DNA of the CDR3 is TGTGCCAGCAGTTTTAGCGGGAGGGCCCAGACCCAGTACTTC.

The chain carries TRBV7-3 and TRBJ2-1, with TRBD1 identical over 8 bases. CDR1 SGHTA and CDR2 FQGTGA come from the germline V gene. The CDR3 totals 15 residues. After removal of 3 bases from V and 6 bases from J, the junction contained 7 bases not matched to a gene. The CDR3 region has the DNA TGTGCCAGCAGCTTGCAGGGGGCGGTAAGCAATGAGCAGTTCTTC. Encoded protein: CASSLQGAVSNEQFF.

The chain carries TRBV6-7 and TRBJ2-7; tentatively, D is TRBD2 (6 bases). TRBV6-7 is given ORF status, its function remaining uncertain. The CDR3 totals 17 residues. V lost 8 bases to trimming and J lost 0 bases, with 23 bases between them. CDR3 DNA: TGTGCCAGCTTCGACCCCGGGGGTCTATACCACTCCTACGAGCAGTACTTC. Amino acid sequence: CASFDPGGLYHSYEQYF.

This sequence joins TRBV5-1 and TRBJ1-3, with 7 bases fitting TRBD1. Germline-derived CDR1 and CDR2 are SGHRS and YFSETQ. The CDR3 is 14 residues long. J was trimmed by 4 bases and V by 4 bases; bases with no gene match: 5. In DNA form, the CDR3 reads TGCGCCAGCAGCGCTACAGGGGACGGAAACACCATATATTTT. Its protein is CASSATGDGNTIYF.

The J gene is TRBJ2-7, the V gene TRBV7-6, with TRBD2 matching 7 bases. CDR3 length equals 15 residues. CDR1 is SGHVS, CDR2 FNYEAQ, per germline. J was trimmed by 2 bases and V by 1 base; bases with no gene match: 5. The CDR3 DNA reads TGTGCCAGCAGCTTAGGGGGAGGGCCAACCTACGAGCAGTACTTC. Translated, it gives CASSLGGGPTYEQYF.

The CDR3 coding sequence is TGTGCCAGCAGCTACTCGGACAGCTTGTGGAACACCATATATTTT. It yields the protein CASSYSDSLWNTIYF. The genes are TRBV11-2 and TRBJ1-3, with D perhaps matching TRBD1 (6 bases). CDR3 length: 15 residues. Germline lookup yields CDR1 SGHAT and CDR2 FQNNGV. V shed 4 bases and J shed 7 bases, with 17 bases lying between them.

The genes are TRBV6-5 and TRBJ2-3; a weak D match, TRBD2 (6 bases). V was cut by 8 bases and J by 5 bases, with 8 bases left in between. The CDR3 contains 11 residues. The germline V gene has CDR1 MNHEY and CDR2 SVGAGI. The CDR3 reads CASFGGDTQYF. CDR3 DNA sequence: TGTGCCAGCTTCGGGGGAGATACGCAGTATTTT.